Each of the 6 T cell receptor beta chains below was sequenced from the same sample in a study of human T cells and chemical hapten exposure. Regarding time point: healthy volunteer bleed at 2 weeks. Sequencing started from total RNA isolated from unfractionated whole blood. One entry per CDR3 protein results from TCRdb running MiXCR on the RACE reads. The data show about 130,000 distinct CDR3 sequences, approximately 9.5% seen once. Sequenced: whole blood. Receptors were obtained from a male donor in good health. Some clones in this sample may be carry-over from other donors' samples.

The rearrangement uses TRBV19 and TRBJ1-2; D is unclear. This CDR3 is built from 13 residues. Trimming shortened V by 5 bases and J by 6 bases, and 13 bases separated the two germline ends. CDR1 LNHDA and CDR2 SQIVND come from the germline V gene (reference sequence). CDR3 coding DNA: TGTGCCAGTAGTCCCATAGGGATTGATGGCTACACCTTC. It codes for CASSPIGIDGYTF.

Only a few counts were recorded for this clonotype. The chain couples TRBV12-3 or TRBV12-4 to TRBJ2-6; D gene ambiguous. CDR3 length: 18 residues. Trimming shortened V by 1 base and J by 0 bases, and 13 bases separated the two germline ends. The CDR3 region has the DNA TGTGCCAGCAGTTTAGGTACGGGCCCCCGCTCTGGGGCCAACGTCCTGACTTTC. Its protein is CASSLGTGPRSGANVLTF.

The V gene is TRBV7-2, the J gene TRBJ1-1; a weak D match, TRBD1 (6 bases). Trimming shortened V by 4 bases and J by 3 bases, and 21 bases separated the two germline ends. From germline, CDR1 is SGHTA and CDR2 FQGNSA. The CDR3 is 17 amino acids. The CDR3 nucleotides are TGTGCCAGCAGCTCACATCGCGGGACAAACTACTACACTGAAGCTTTCTTT. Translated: CASSSHRGTNYYTEAFF. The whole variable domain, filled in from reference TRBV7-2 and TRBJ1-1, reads GAGVSQSPSNKVTEKGKDVELRCDPISGHTALYWYRQSLGQGLEFLIYFQGNSAPDKSGLPSDRFSAERTGGSVSTLTIQRTQQEDSAVYLCASSSHRGTNYYTEAFFGQGTRLTVV.

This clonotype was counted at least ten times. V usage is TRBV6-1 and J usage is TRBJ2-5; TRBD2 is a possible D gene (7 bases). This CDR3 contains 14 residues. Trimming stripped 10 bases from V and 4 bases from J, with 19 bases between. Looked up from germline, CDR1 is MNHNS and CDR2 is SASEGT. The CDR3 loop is CATFLGGQVETQYF. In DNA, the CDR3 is TGTGCCACCTTTTTGGGGGGGCAAGTAGAGACCCAGTACTTC.

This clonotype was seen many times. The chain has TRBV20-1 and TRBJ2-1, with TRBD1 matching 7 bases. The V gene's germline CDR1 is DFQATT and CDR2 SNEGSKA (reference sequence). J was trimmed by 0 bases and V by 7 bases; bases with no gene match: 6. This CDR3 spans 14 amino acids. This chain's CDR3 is CSVLGQSSYNEQFF. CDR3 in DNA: TGCAGTGTTCTGGGACAGAGCTCCTACAATGAGCAGTTCTTC.

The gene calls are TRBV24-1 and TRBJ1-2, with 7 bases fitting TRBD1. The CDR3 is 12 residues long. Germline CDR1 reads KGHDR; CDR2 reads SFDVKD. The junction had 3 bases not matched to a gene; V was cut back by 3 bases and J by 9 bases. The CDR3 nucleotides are TGTGCCACCAGTGATAACAGGGGTCGCTACACCTTC. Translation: CATSDNRGRYTF.